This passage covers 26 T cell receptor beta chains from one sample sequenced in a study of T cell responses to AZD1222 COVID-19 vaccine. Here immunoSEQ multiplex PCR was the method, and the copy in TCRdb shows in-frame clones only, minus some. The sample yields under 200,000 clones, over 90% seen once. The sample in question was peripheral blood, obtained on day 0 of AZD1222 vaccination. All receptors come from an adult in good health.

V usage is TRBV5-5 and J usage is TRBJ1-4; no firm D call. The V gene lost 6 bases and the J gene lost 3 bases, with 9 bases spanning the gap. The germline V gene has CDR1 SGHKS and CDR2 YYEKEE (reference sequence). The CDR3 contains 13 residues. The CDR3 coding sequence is TGTGCCAGCAAGCAGCCCCCTAATGAAAAACTGTTTTTT. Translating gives CASKQPPNEKLFF.

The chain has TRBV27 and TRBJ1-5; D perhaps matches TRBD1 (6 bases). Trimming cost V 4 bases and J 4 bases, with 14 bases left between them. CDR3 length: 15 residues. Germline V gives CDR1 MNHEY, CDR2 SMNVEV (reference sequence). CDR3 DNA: TGTGCCAGCAGTTCCCCAGGGGAGAGGAATCAGCCCCAGCATTTT. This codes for CASSSPGERNQPQHF.

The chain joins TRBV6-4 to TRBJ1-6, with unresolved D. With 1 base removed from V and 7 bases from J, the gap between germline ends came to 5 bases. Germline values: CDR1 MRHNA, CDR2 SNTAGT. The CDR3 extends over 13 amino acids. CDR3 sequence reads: CASSDLYNSPLHF. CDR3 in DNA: TGTGCCAGCAGTGACTTGTACAATTCACCCCTCCACTTT.

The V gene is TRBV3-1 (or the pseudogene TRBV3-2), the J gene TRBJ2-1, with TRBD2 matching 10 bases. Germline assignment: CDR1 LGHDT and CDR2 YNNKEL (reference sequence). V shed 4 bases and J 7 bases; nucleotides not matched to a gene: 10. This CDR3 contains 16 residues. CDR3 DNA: TGTGCCAGCAGCCCTTGGACTAGCGGTAAAAGGAATGAGCAGTTCTTC. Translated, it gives CASSPWTSGKRNEQFF.

This CDR3 reads CASSYDRAEKLFF. Here the CDR3 DNA reads TGTGCCAGCAGTTACGACAGGGCGGAAAAACTGTTTTTT. The rearrangement uses TRBV6-5 and TRBJ1-4, with TRBD1 matching 7 bases. V dropped 2 bases and J dropped 8; count of bases not matched to a gene: 2. This CDR3 spans 13 amino acids. Per the germline V gene, CDR1 is MNHEY and CDR2 is SVGAGI.

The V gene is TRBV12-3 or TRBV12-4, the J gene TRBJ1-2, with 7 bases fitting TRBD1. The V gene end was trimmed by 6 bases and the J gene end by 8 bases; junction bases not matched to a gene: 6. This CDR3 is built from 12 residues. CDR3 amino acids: CASRTGSAGYTF. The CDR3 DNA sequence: TGTGCCAGCAGGACAGGGTCTGCCGGCTACACCTTC.

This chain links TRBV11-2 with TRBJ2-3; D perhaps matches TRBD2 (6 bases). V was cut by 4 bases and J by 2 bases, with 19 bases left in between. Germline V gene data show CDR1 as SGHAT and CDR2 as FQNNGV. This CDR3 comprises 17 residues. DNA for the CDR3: TGTGCCAGCAGCTCCCCTTTGGGGGGATCCTTCACAGATACGCAGTATTTT. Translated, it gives CASSSPLGGSFTDTQYF.

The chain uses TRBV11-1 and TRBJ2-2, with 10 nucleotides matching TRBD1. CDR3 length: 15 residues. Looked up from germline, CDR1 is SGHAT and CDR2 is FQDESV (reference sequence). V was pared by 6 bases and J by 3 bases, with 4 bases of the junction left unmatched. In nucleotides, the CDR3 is TGTGCCAGCAGGAGGGACAGGGGTTACACCGGGGAGCTGTTTTTT. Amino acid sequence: CASRRDRGYTGELFF.

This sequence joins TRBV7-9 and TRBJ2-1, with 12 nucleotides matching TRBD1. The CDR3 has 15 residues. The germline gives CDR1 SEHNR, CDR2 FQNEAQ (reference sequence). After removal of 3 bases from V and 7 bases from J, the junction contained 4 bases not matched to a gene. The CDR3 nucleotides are TGTGCCAGCAGCTTTCCGGGACAGGGGGCGAATGAGCAGTTCTTC. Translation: CASSFPGQGANEQFF. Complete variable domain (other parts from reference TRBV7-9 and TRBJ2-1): DTGVSQNPRHKITKRGQNVTFRCDPISEHNRLYWYRQTLGQGPEFLTYFQNEAQLEKSRLLSDRFSAERPKGSFSTLEIQRTEQGDSAMYLCASSFPGQGANEQFFGPGTRLTVL.

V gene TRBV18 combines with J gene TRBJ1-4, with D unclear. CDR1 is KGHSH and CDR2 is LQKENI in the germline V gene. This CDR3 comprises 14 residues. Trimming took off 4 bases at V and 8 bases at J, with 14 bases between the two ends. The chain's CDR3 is CASSLAGRYEKLFF. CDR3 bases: TGTGCCAGCTCACTCGCCGGCCGATACGAAAAACTGTTTTTT.

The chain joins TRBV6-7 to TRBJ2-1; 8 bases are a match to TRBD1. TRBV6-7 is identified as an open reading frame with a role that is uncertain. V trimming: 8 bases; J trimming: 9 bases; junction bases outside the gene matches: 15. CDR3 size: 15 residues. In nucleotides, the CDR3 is TGTGCCAGCGCCCGGCGAGACAGGGGCCTGTCTGAGCAGTTCTTC. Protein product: CASARRDRGLSEQFF.

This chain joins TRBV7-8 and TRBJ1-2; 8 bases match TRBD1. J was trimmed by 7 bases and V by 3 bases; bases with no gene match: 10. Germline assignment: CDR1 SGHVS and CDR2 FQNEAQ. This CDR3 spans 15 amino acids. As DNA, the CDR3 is TGTGCCAGCAGCTTTTATTCAGGGGGCTCCGGTGGCTACACCTTC. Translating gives CASSFYSGGSGGYTF.

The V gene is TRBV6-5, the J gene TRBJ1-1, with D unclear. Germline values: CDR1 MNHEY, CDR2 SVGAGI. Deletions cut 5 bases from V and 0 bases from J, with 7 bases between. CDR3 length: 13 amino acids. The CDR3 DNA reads TGTGCCAGCAGTCCAGGAATGAACACTGAAGCTTTCTTT. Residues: CASSPGMNTEAFF.

CDR3 nucleotide sequence: TGTGCCAGCAGTTTCGAACAGGGGGGTGAAGCTTTCTTT. The encoded protein is CASSFEQGGEAFF. The rearrangement joins TRBV5-8 to TRBJ1-1; TRBD1 agrees at 8 bases. Germline V gene data show CDR1 as SGHTS and CDR2 as YDEGEE. V lost 5 bases to trimming and J lost 7 bases; unmatched junction nucleotides: 7. This CDR3 region has 13 residues.

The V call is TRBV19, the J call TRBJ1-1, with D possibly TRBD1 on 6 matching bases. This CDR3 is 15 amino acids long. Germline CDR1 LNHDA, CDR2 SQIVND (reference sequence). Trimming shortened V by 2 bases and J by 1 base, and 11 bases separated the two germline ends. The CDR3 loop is CASSIRMGANTEAFF. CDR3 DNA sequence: TGTGCCAGTAGTATAAGGATGGGGGCGAACACTGAAGCTTTCTTT. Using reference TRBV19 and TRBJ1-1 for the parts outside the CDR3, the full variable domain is DGGITQSPKYLFRKEGQNVTLSCEQNLNHDAMYWYRQDPGQGLRLIYYSQIVNDFQKGDIAEGYSVSREKKESFPLTVTSAQKNPTAFYLCASSIRMGANTEAFFGQGTRLTVV.

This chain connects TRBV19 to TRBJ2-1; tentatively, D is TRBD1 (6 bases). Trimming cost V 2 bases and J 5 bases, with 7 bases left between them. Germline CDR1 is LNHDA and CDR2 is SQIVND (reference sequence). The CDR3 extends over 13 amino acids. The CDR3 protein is CASSIRTDNEQFF. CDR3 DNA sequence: TGTGCCAGTAGTATAAGGACAGACAATGAGCAGTTCTTC.

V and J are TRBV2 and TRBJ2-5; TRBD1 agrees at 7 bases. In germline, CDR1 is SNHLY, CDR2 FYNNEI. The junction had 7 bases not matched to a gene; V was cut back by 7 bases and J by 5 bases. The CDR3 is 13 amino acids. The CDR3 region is CASKYRGMETQYF. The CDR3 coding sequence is TGTGCCAGCAAATACAGGGGTATGGAGACCCAGTACTTC.

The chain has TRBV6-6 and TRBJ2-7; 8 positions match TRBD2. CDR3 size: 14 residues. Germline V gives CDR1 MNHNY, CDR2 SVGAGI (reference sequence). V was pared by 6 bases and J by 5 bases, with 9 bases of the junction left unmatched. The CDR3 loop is CASRLSGRNHEQYF. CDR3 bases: TGTGCCAGCAGACTCAGCGGGAGAAACCACGAGCAGTACTTC.

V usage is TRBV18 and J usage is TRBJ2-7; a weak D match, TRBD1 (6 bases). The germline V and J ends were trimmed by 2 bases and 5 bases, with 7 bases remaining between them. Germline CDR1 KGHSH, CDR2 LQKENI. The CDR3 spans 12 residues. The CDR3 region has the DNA TGTGCCAGCTCACCAAACAGGGACGAGCAGTACTTC. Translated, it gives CASSPNRDEQYF.

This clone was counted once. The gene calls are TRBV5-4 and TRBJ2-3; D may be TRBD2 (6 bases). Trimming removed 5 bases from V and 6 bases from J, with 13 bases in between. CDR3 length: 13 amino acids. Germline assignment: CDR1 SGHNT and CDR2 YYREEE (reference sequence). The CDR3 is CASRRGPEDTQYF. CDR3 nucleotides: TGTGCCAGCAGGCGGGGCCCCGAGGATACGCAGTATTTT.

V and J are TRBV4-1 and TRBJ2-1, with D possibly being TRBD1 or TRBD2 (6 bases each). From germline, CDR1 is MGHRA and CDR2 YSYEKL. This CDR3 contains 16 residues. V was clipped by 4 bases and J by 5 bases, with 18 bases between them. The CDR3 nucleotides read TGCGCCAGCAGCCTTCCCGTCGGGGGCCATAACAATGAGCAGTTCTTC. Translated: CASSLPVGGHNNEQFF.

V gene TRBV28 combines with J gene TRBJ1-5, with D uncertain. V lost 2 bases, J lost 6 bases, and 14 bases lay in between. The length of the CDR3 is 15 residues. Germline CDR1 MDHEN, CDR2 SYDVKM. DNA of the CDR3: TGTGCCAGCAGTTTAGTGGAATTTGGTCGTCAGCCCCAGCATTTT. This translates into CASSLVEFGRQPQHF.

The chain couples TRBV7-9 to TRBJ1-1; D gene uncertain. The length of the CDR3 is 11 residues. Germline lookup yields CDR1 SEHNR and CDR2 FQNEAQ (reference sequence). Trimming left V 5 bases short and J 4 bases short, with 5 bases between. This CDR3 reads CASSMGTEAFF. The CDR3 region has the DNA TGTGCCAGCAGCATGGGCACTGAAGCTTTCTTT.

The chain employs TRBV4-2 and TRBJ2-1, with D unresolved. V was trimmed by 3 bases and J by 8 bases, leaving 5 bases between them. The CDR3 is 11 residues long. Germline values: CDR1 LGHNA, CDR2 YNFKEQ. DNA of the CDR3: TGTGCCAGCAGCCACTCCGATGAGCAGTTCTTC. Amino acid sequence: CASSHSDEQFF.

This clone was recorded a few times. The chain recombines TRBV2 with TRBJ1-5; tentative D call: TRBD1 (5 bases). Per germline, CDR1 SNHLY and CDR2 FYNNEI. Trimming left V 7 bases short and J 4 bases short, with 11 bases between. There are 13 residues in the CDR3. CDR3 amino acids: CASMGGINQPQHF. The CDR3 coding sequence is TGTGCCAGCATGGGGGGGATAAATCAGCCCCAGCATTTT. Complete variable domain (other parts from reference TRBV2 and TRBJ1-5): EPEVTQTPSHQVTQMGQEVILRCVPISNHLYFYWYRQILGQKVEFLVSFYNNEISEKSEIFDDQFSVERPDGSNFTLKIRSTKLEDSAMYFCASMGGINQPQHFGDGTRLSIL.

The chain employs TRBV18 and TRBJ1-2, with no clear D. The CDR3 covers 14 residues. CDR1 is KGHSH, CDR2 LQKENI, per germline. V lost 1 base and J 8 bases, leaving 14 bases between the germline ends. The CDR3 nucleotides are TGTGCCAGCTCACCACAACCAAACACGGGAGGCTACACCTTC. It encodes CASSPQPNTGGYTF.